Included here is one T cell receptor beta chain sequence, with context. The sample carries other DNA sequences with the same CDR3. This record comes from a study of blood T cell repertoires in COVID-19. About the research overall: COVID-19 samples from acute and convalescent phases originated in the United States, Italy and Spain. Nucleic acid was either cDNA or gDNA, and it came from T cells, B-cell-depleted T cells, or PBMCs.

In the source study's methods: Amplification of reference gene primers provided the estimated nucleated cell counts. Using immunoSEQ multiplex PCR, the repertoire was profiled, and TCRdb retains in-frame clones only, with some absent. The D gene and trimming were derived from the DNA, and the V and J assignments and clone size from that table. The sample holds some 200,000 clones, roughly four fifths seen once. Germline assignment: CDR1 LGHDT and CDR2 YNNKEL (reference sequence). This CDR3 comprises 13 residues. V was cut by 2 bases and J by 4 bases, with 8 bases left in between. The sample comprised peripheral blood. The source is a woman between 40 and 50 years old with acute or convalescent COVID-19. This chain uses TRBV3-1 (or the pseudogene TRBV3-2) with TRBJ1-1, with TRBD1 as a possible D gene (5 bases). The CDR3, as DNA: TGTGCCAGCAGCCAACGGGGGGGCACTGAAGCTTTCTTT. Translated, it gives CASSQRGGTEAFF.